Detailed here is one TCR beta chain. The antigen remains undetermined. Tumor samples were obtained before definitive surgery or chemotherapy. These data are taken from a study of high-grade serous ovarian cancer treatment subgroups. Notes on the study in general: Spatial context was lost because tumors were sequenced in bulk.

The germline gives CDR1 MNHNS, CDR2 SASEGT. V gave up 6 bases and J gave up 0 bases, with 14 bases separating them. The CDR3 has 15 amino acids. Measured with immunoSEQ multiplex PCR; TCRdb has only the in-frame clones, and not every one. Here the sample spans around 30,000 clones, 80% to 90% being singletons. The clonotype comes from a human donor with high-grade serous ovarian cancer. The sequenced sample consisted of tumor tissue. V and J are TRBV6-1 and TRBJ1-1, with unresolved D. The CDR3 DNA reads as TGTGCCAGCAGCCTCCCGGGAGCTATGAACACTGAAGCTTTCTTT. Translation gives CASSLPGAMNTEAFF.